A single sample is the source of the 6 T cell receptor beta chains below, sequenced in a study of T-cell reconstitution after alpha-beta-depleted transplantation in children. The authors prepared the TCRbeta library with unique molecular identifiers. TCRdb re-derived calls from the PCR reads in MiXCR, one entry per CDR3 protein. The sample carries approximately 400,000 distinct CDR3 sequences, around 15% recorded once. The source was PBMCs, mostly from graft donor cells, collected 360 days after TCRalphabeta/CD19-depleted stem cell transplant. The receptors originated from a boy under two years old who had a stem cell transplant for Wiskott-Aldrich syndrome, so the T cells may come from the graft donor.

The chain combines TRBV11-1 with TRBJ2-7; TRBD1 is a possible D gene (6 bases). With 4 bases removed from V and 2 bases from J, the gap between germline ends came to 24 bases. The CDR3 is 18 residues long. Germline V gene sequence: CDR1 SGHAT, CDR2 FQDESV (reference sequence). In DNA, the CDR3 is TGTGCCAGCAGCTCAACTCTCTGGACAGAAAGAATTACCTACGAGCAGTACTTC. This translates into CASSSTLWTERITYEQYF.

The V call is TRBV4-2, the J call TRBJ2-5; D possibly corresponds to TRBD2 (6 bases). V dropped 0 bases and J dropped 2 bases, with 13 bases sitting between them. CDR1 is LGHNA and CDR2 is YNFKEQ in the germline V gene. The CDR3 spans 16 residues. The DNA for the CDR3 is TGTGCCAGCAGCCAAGATCTGGGAGGACCGCAAGAGACCCAGTACTTC. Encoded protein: CASSQDLGGPQETQYF.

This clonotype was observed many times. CDR3 residues: CASSDRAGEQYF. The CDR3 bases are TGTGCCAGCAGTGACCGGGCAGGGGAGCAGTACTTC. The rearrangement links TRBV25-1 to TRBJ2-7; D perhaps matches TRBD1 (5 bases). The CDR3 consists of 12 residues. Trimming shortened V by 3 bases and J by 7 bases, and 10 bases separated the two germline ends. Germline CDR1 and CDR2: MGHDK and SYGVNS.

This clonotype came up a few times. The DNA for the CDR3 is TGCGCCAGCAGCTTGAATGAGGGATCGGCCTCCTACGAGCAGTACTTC. This gives the protein CASSLNEGSASYEQYF. The rearrangement links TRBV5-1 to TRBJ2-7; D may be TRBD2 (5 bases). V was clipped by 1 base and J by 0 bases, with 14 bases between them. Germline CDR1 reads SGHRS; CDR2 reads YFSETQ. The CDR3 extends over 16 amino acids.

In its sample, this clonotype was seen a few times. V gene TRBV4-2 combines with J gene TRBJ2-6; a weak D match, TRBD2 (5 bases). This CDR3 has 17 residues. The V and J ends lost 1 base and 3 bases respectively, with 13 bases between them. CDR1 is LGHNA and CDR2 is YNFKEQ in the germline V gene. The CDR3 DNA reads TGTGCCAGCAGCCAAGGGCCAGGAGGCGGTGGGGCCAACGTCCTGACTTTC. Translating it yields CASSQGPGGGGANVLTF.

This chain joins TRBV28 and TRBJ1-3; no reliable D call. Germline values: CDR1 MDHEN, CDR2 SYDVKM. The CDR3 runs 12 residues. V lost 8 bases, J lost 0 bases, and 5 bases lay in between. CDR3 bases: TGTGCCAGCGGCACCTCTGGAAACACCATATATTTT. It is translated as CASGTSGNTIYF.